The TCR beta chain under discussion was sequenced for a study of prognosis after radiotherapy for stage I lung cancer. Study-wide background: The approximately 13 male and several female patients were aged about 50 to 85, median roughly 74 years. After radiotherapy, distant metastases were seen in a handful of patients (median about 7 months), and no significant progression was seen in roughly 15. Study-level results: Nobody established whether the expanded TCR clones were specific to the tumor.

This CDR3 region has 16 residues. Germline CDR1 reads MNHEY; CDR2 reads SMNVEV (reference sequence). The authors amplified TCR beta CDR3 from genomic DNA using two-round multiplex PCR. First-round PCR used primers specific to each TRBV and TRBJ gene. TCRdb reprocessed the multiplex PCR reads with MiXCR, giving one entry per CDR3 protein. Of around 28,000 distinct CDR3 sequences listed, over 45% were seen once; the top ten hold about 17%. A word on this clonotype: Antigen specificity is unknown. At one end the junction does not follow the germline gene, possibly because of a read error.

V usage is TRBV27 and J usage is TRBJ1-1; D remains unclear. This specimen was PBMCs, taken before or after stereotactic body radiation therapy (not recorded which). The TCR comes from a donor aged 50 or older with non-small cell lung cancer. The CDR3 region is CASSLDTARLNTGALF. DNA of the CDR3: TGTGCCAGCAGTCTTGACACCGCCAGGTTGAACACTGGAGCTTTATTT.